The sequence of this T cell receptor (beta chain) was determined in a study of blood T cells in healthy people across ages. Overall study: Per every two T cells, about one barcoded beta molecule was captured by template switching.

Per germline, CDR1 MGHRA and CDR2 YSYEKL. Between the trimmed V and J ends, which lost 0 bases and 4 bases, there was a span of 15 bases. This CDR3 comprises 16 residues. This clonotype appeared a few times. Its specificity is not known. The study, taken as a whole, reports: Significant beta diversity loss was already apparent by age around 40, declining roughly linearly.

A second PCR, run for roughly 7 to 11 cycles, used a sample-barcoded 5' primer plus a J-beta primer mix. Each CDR3 protein gets one entry after TCRdb re-called the 5' RACE reads with MiXCR. The data contain 1,500,000 or so distinct CDR3 sequences, around 59% of them seen just once; the ten biggest clones take up over 6.5%. Staff drew roughly 10 milliliters of peripheral blood from each donor. The chain links TRBV4-1 to TRBJ2-5; D perhaps matches TRBD1 (5 bases). The sequence was obtained from a man younger than 30 in good health. Sequencing was carried out using blood. In DNA form, the CDR3 reads TGCGCCAGCAGCCAAGATCAGACCAGGGTGCGAGAGACCCAGTACTTC. Translated, it gives CASSQDQTRVRETQYF.